This T cell receptor beta chain was sequenced during a study of T cell clones after liver transplantation. Study-wide points: Donor-reactive sequences fell more than third party-reactive ones, suggesting partial deletion.

Germline values: CDR1 MNHNS, CDR2 SASEGT. CDR3 length: 17 amino acids. V shed 3 bases and J 3 bases; nucleotides not matched to a gene: 13. Repertoires were generated with immunoSEQ multiplex PCR, while TCRdb's copy carries only in-frame clones and drops some. This table has tens of thousands of clones, approximately 87% appearing once. Worth noting for this clone: Its antigen is unknown.

The specimen was CD4+ T cells from blood, collected at the 22-month timepoint. The TCR sequence derives from a human patient who received a liver transplant. The graft donor may be the source of some T cells. The chain carries TRBV6-1 and TRBJ1-2; TRBD1 agrees at 7 bases. The CDR3 reads CASSDLDRKVADYGYTF. DNA of the CDR3: TGTGCCAGCAGTGACCTGGACAGGAAAGTAGCGGACTATGGCTACACCTTC.